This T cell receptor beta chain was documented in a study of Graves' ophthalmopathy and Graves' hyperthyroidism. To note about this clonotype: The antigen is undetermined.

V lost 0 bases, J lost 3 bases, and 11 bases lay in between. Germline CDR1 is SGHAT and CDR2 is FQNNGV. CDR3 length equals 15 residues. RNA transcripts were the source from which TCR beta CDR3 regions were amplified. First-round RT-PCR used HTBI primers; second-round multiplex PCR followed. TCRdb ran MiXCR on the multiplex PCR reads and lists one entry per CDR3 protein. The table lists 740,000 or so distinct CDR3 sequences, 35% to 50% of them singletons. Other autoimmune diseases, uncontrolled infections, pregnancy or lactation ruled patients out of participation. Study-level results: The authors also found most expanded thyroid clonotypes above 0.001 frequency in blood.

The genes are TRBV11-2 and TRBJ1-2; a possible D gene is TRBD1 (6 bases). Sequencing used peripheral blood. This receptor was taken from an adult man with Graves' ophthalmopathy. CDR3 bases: TGTGCCAGCAGCTTAGATCAGGGGTGGGACTATGGCTACACCTTC. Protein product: CASSLDQGWDYGYTF.